Below are 27 T cell receptor beta chains sequenced from a single sample in a study of blood T cells in healthy people across ages. The authors ran a second PCR of roughly 6 to 12 cycles using a sample-barcoded 5' primer and a J-beta primer mix. Using its own MiXCR run on the 5' RACE reads, TCRdb lists one record per CDR3 protein. The data show some 940,000 distinct CDR3 sequences, about 27% seen once. These records were also assigned to another study, of T cells of mothers and their children.

The sequenced material came from blood. The receptors come from a woman between 35 and 50 years old in good health.

In its sample, this clonotype was seen many times. The chain couples TRBV12-3 or TRBV12-4 to TRBJ1-6; D possibly corresponds to TRBD1 (5 bases). The CDR3 totals 19 residues. The V and J ends lost 2 bases and 0 bases respectively, with 17 bases between them. CDR3 residues: CASSLLGAGGGSYNSPLHF. The CDR3 bases are TGTGCCAGCAGTTTATTAGGGGCTGGCGGGGGCTCCTATAATTCACCCCTCCACTTT.

The chain recombines TRBV5-5 with TRBJ2-7; D uncertain. CDR1 and CDR2 from the germline V gene are SGHKS and YYEKEE (reference sequence). V lost 7 bases, J lost 0 bases, and 17 bases lay in between. This CDR3 has 15 residues. CDR3 DNA: TGTGCCAGCGGCTCCTTTTACAGTAGCTCCTACGAGCAGTACTTC. It yields the protein CASGSFYSSSYEQYF. Full variable domain (missing parts from reference TRBV5-5 and TRBJ2-7): DAGVTQSPTHLIKTRGQQVTLRCSPISGHKSVSWYQQVLGQGPQFIFQYYEKEERGRGNFPDRFSARQFPNYSSELNVNALLLGDSALYLCASGSFYSSSYEQYFGPGTRLTVT.

In its sample, this clonotype was seen a few times. The rearrangement joins TRBV27 to TRBJ1-6; D gene ambiguous. There are 17 residues in the CDR3. CDR1 is MNHEY, CDR2 SMNVEV, per germline (reference sequence). Trimming removed 2 bases from V and 2 bases from J, with 13 bases in between. The CDR3 reads CASSLEHRPTYNSPLHF. The CDR3 DNA reads TGTGCCAGCAGTTTAGAACATCGGCCGACCTATAATTCACCCCTCCACTTT.

The table lists this clonotype with many counts. This chain links TRBV20-1 with TRBJ2-7; either TRBD1 or TRBD2 may supply D (6 bases each). Trimming left V 4 bases short and J 1 base short, with 14 bases between. CDR1 and CDR2 from the germline V gene are DFQATT and SNEGSKA (reference sequence). The CDR3 is 14 amino acids. CDR3 nucleotides: TGCAGTGCTACCCCTAGGGGGAGGTCCTACGAGCAGTACTTC. It specifies CSATPRGRSYEQYF.

The gene calls are TRBV7-9 and TRBJ2-5; D not certain. Germline V gene sequence: CDR1 SEHNR, CDR2 FQNEAQ (reference sequence). Trimming removed 1 base at V and 2 bases at J, with 11 bases between. This CDR3 has 15 amino acids. The chain's CDR3 is CASSLVSGLQETQYF. The CDR3 region has the DNA TGTGCCAGCAGCTTAGTGTCCGGGTTGCAAGAGACCCAGTACTTC. Using reference TRBV7-9 and TRBJ2-5 for the parts outside the CDR3, the full variable domain is DTGVSQNPRHKITKRGQNVTFRCDPISEHNRLYWYRQTLGQGPEFLTYFQNEAQLEKSRLLSDRFSAERPKGSFSTLEIQRTEQGDSAMYLCASSLVSGLQETQYFGPGTRLLVL.

Comment on this clonotype: It may be a read error: a sequence one base away is much more abundant. The genes are TRBV27 and TRBJ2-7, with 8 bases lining up with TRBD1. The CDR3 runs to 14 residues. Per germline, CDR1 MNHEY and CDR2 SMNVEV (reference sequence). V lost 5 bases, J lost 3 bases, and 6 bases stayed unmatched. The CDR3 sequence: CASSGTGNYYEQYF. The CDR3 DNA reads TGTGCCAGCAGTGGGACAGGAAATTACTACGAGCAGTACTTC.

This clonotype was observed many times. V gene TRBV20-1 combines with J gene TRBJ1-6; no definite D call. The V and J ends lost 3 bases and 5 bases respectively, with 14 bases between them. The germline gives CDR1 DFQATT, CDR2 SNEGSKA (reference sequence). The CDR3 runs to 15 residues. The CDR3 DNA is TGCAGTGCTAGGCCAGGTTGGCTGGATAATTCACCCCTCCACTTT. Translated: CSARPGWLDNSPLHF.

This clonotype appeared a few times. This chain joins TRBV7-2 and TRBJ1-2; D is possibly TRBD1 (6 bases). Germline-derived CDR1 and CDR2 are SGHTA and FQGNSA. This CDR3 has 14 residues. The V end was cut by 2 bases, the J end by 4 bases, with 11 bases between. The CDR3 loop is CASSLHRELYGYTF. As DNA, the CDR3 is TGTGCCAGCAGCTTACACAGGGAACTCTATGGCTACACCTTC. The full variable domain, its missing parts supplied by reference TRBV7-2 and TRBJ1-2, is GAGVSQSPSNKVTEKGKDVELRCDPISGHTALYWYRQSLGQGLEFLIYFQGNSAPDKSGLPSDRFSAERTGGSVSTLTIQRTQQEDSAVYLCASSLHRELYGYTFGSGTRLTVV.

This clonotype was seen only a few times. Given a much more abundant clone one base away, this may be a read error. The genes are TRBV12-3 or TRBV12-4 and TRBJ1-2; D is possibly TRBD1 (5 bases). The CDR3 sequence is 12 residues long. In DNA, the CDR3 is TGTGCCGGCAGCAAGGGGACCTATGGCTACACCTTC. It encodes CAGSKGTYGYTF.

The sample holds many counts of this clonotype. The chain is built from TRBV7-3 and TRBJ2-6; tentatively, D is TRBD1 or TRBD2 (5 bases each). Germline CDR1 SGHTA, CDR2 FQGTGA. This CDR3 is 15 amino acids long. The V and J ends lost 2 bases and 2 bases respectively, with 7 bases between them. CDR3 residues: CASSLGGTGANVLTF. CDR3 DNA sequence: TGTGCCAGCAGCTTAGGGGGAACTGGGGCCAACGTCCTGACTTTC.

This clonotype was found a few times. The chain is built from TRBV5-6 and TRBJ2-7; the match to TRBD1 covers 12 bases. The CDR3 loop spans 16 amino acids. Germline CDR1 and CDR2: SGHDT and YYEEEE. Trimming cost V 7 bases and J 1 base; bases outside gene matches: 9. The CDR3 nucleotides read TGTGCCAGCGGCTATATGGGACAGGGGGCTTCCTACGAGCAGTACTTC. It yields the protein CASGYMGQGASYEQYF.

This chain uses TRBV12-3 or TRBV12-4 with TRBJ1-5, with D possibly being TRBD1 (5 bases). Trimming shortened V by 7 bases and J by 7 bases, and 14 bases separated the two germline ends. The CDR3 is made up of 13 amino acids. The CDR3 DNA is TGTGCCAGCAAGCAGGGAGGGAAGCAGCCCCAGCATTTT. Translating gives CASKQGGKQPQHF.

The count of this clonotype is one. The chain carries TRBV20-1 and TRBJ1-5, with D hard to call. The CDR3 consists of 11 residues. The V and J ends lost 5 bases and 5 bases respectively, with 7 bases between them. Germline V gives CDR1 DFQATT, CDR2 SNEGSKA (reference sequence). CDR3 protein: CSAEGDQPQHF. CDR3 nucleotide sequence: TGCAGTGCTGAGGGTGATCAGCCCCAGCATTTT.

There are a few counts of this clonotype. The V call is TRBV28, the J call TRBJ1-2, with a possible D match to TRBD1 (5 bases). The CDR3 contains 15 residues. Trimming pared 5 bases from V and 8 bases from J, leaving 21 bases between. Looked up from germline, CDR1 is MDHEN and CDR2 is SYDVKM. In nucleotides, the CDR3 is TGTGCCAGCAGTCAATTTGACCGCCCGGGGGGAGGCTACACCTTC. Translating gives CASSQFDRPGGGYTF.

The chain couples TRBV12-3 or TRBV12-4 to TRBJ1-5; D is uncertain. The CDR3 sequence is 14 residues long. V dropped 7 bases and J dropped 5 bases, with 15 bases sitting between them. CDR3 protein: CASNSGPGDQPQHF. CDR3 DNA sequence: TGTGCCAGCAATTCGGGCCCTGGGGATCAGCCCCAGCATTTT.

This clonotype was observed a few times. V is TRBV28 and J is TRBJ2-7; perhaps TRBD2 as D (5 bases). V was pared by 3 bases and J by 2 bases, with 11 bases between. Per the germline V gene, CDR1 is MDHEN and CDR2 is SYDVKM. This CDR3 contains 14 residues. This chain's CDR3 is CASSFRTATYEQYF. The CDR3 bases are TGTGCCAGCAGTTTTAGGACTGCTACCTACGAGCAGTACTTC.

The genes are TRBV3-1 and TRBJ1-2; 8 bases are shared with TRBD1. Trimming cost V 4 bases and J 3 bases; bases outside gene matches: 10. The CDR3 consists of 16 residues. Germline V gene lookup returns CDR1 LGHDT and CDR2 YNNKEL (reference sequence). The CDR3 DNA is TGTGCCAGCAGCCCCCGCGACAGGGGAGGCCACTATGGCTACACCTTC. Translated, it gives CASSPRDRGGHYGYTF. Full variable domain (remainder filled in from reference TRBV3-1 and TRBJ1-2): DTAVSQTPKYLVTQMGNDKSIKCEQNLGHDTMYWYKQDSKKFLKIMFSYNNKELIINETVPNRFSPKSPDKAHLNLHINSLELGDSAVYFCASSPRDRGGHYGYTFGSGTRLTVV.

This clonotype has a handful of counts. The CDR3 DNA is TGTGCCAGCAGTGGCCTAAGGGCGATGAACACTGAAGCTTTCTTT. Amino acid sequence: CASSGLRAMNTEAFF. V gene TRBV14 combines with J gene TRBJ1-1; D unclear. Trimming removed 6 bases at V and 0 bases at J, with 14 bases between. This CDR3 spans 15 amino acids. CDR1 is SGHDN, CDR2 FVKESK, per germline.

V is TRBV3-1 and J is TRBJ2-3; a possible D gene is TRBD1 (6 bases). This CDR3 is 14 amino acids long. With 0 bases removed from V and 7 bases from J, the gap between germline ends came to 11 bases. Germline V gene data show CDR1 as LGHDT and CDR2 as YNNKEL (reference sequence). In nucleotides, the CDR3 is TGTGCCAGCAGCCAAGAACAACAGGGAAATACGCAGTATTTT. Translation: CASSQEQQGNTQYF.

Ten or more counts support this clonotype. The chain joins TRBV7-3 to TRBJ2-1; D is uncertain. The CDR3 is made up of 13 amino acids. Germline values: CDR1 SGHTA, CDR2 FQGTGA. Deletions cut 2 bases from V and 8 bases from J, with 10 bases between. Here the CDR3 DNA reads TGTGCCAGCAGCTTAGGGCTTGGTGATGAGCAGTTCTTC. Its translation is CASSLGLGDEQFF.

In the case of this clonotype: Compared with germline, one end of the junction differs, possibly owing to a read error. The rearrangement uses TRBV28 and TRBJ1-4, with unresolved D. The CDR3 has 18 amino acids. From germline, CDR1 is MDHEN and CDR2 SYDVKM. The CDR3 protein is CASSTRQAGYTTNEKRFF. CDR3 in DNA: TGTGCCAGCAGTACTCGCCAGGCAGGATATACAACTAATGAAAAACGGTTTTTT.

This clonotype was recorded at least ten times. The gene calls are TRBV5-6 and TRBJ1-5, with D tentatively TRBD1 (5 bases). CDR3 size: 14 residues. The V and J ends lost 4 bases and 4 bases respectively, with 12 bases between them. Germline V gives CDR1 SGHDT, CDR2 YYEEEE. CDR3 bases: TGTGCCAGCAGCCCAGGGCACTGGAATCAGCCCCAGCATTTT. Its protein product is CASSPGHWNQPQHF. Filled out from reference TRBV5-6 and TRBJ1-5, the complete variable domain reads DAGVTQSPTHLIKTRGQQVTLRCSPKSGHDTVSWYQQALGQGPQFIFQYYEEEERQRGNFPDRFSGHQFPNYSSELNVNALLLGDSALYLCASSPGHWNQPQHFGDGTRLSIL.

This chain joins TRBV9 and TRBJ2-4, with TRBD2 matching over 7 bases. CDR3 size: 15 residues. Per germline, CDR1 SGDLS and CDR2 YYNGEE. V lost 2 bases to trimming and J lost 13 bases; unmatched junction nucleotides: 15. CDR3 loop: CASSVTRLAGNEQYF. DNA of the CDR3: TGTGCCAGCAGCGTGACTCGACTAGCAGGCAATGAGCAGTACTTC.

This clonotype has more than one count but fewer than ten. The J gene is TRBJ2-3, the V gene TRBV5-1; tentatively, D is TRBD2 (7 bases). Germline assignment: CDR1 SGHRS and CDR2 YFSETQ. V lost 0 bases to trimming and J lost 3 bases, with 17 bases between them. The CDR3 extends over 17 amino acids. In DNA form, the CDR3 reads TGCGCCAGCAGCTTGGGAGCTGGGGGGGGGCCAACAGATACGCAGTATTTT. Residues: CASSLGAGGGPTDTQYF.

The chain links TRBV5-5 to TRBJ1-2; D is ambiguous. V was trimmed by 0 bases and J by 2 bases, leaving 14 bases between them. Germline assignment: CDR1 SGHKS and CDR2 YYEKEE (reference sequence). The CDR3 contains 16 residues. This CDR3 is CASSLGHMGRNYGYTF. Here the CDR3 DNA reads TGTGCCAGCAGCTTGGGTCATATGGGCAGGAACTATGGCTACACCTTC.

This clonotype was recorded a few times. The chain combines TRBV14 with TRBJ2-1; TRBD1 agrees at 8 bases. Trimming cost V 8 bases and J 8 bases; bases outside gene matches: 8. CDR1 and CDR2 from the germline V gene are SGHDN and FVKESK. The CDR3 consists of 13 residues. The CDR3 DNA follows: TGTGCCAGCCACAGGACAGGGATCGATGAGCAGTTCTTC. Translation: CASHRTGIDEQFF.

This clonotype showed up just a few times. This CDR3 fails to terminate in the conserved phenylalanine or tryptophan, so it likely reflects a read error. The chain joins TRBV4-3 to TRBJ1-1; 11 bases match TRBD1. The CDR3 is made up of 16 amino acids. V was clipped by 0 bases and J by 0 bases; unmatched bases: 0. Per germline, CDR1 LGHNA and CDR2 YSLEER. This CDR3 reads CASSQEDRGLNTEAFI. The DNA of the CDR3 is TGCGCCAGCAGCCAAGAGGACAGGGGGCTGAACACTGAAGCTTTCATT.